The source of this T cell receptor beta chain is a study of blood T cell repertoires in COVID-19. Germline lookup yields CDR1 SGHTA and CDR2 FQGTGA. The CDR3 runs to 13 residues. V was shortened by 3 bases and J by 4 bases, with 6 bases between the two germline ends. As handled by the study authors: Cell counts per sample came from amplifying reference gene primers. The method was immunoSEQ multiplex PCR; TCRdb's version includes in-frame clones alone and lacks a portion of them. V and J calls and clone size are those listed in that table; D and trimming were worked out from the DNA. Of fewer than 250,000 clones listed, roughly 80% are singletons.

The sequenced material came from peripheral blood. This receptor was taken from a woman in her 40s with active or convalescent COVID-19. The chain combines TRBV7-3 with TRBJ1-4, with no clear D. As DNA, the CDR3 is TGTGCCAGCAGCTTTCGGGTTAATGAAAAACTGTTTTTT. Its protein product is CASSFRVNEKLFF.